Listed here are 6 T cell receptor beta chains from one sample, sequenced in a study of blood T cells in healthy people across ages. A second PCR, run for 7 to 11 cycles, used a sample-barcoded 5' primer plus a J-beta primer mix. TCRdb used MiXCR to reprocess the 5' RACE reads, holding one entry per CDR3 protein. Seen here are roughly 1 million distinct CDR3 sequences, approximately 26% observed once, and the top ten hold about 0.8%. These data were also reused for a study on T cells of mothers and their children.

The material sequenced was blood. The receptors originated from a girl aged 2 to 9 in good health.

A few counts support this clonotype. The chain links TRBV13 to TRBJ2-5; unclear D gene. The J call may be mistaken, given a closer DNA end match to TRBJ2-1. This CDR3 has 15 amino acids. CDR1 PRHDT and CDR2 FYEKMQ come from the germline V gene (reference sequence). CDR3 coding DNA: TGTGCCAGCAGCTCCCCGGGCCCCGGACCTCGCCGGCAGTTCTTC. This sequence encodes CASSSPGPGPRRQFF.

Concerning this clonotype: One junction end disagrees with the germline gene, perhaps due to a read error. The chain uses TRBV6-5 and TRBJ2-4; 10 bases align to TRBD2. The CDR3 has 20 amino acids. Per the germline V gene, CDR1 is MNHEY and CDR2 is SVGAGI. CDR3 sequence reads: CASSSLSRRAGGPGKNIHYF. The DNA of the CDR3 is TGTGCCAGCAGTTCACTTTCACGTCGAGCGGGGGGGCCGGGCAAAAACATTCATTACTTC.

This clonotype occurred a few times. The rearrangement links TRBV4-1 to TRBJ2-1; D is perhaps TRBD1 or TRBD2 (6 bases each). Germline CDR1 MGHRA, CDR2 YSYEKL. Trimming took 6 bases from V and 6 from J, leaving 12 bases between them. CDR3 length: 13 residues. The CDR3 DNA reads TGCGCCAGCAGGCAACCGGGGGCCAATGAGCAGTTCTTC. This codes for CASRQPGANEQFF.

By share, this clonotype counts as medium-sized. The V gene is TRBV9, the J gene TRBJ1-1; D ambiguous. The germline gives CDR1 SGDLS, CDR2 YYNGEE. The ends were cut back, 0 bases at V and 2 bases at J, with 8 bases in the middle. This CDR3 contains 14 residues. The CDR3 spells CASSVGQANTEAFF. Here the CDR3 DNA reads TGTGCCAGCAGCGTAGGCCAGGCCAACACTGAAGCTTTCTTT.

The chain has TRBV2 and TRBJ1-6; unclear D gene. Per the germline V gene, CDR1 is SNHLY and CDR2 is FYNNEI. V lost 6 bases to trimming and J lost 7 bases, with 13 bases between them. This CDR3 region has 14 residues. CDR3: CASREIYRNSPLHF. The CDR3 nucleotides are TGTGCCAGCAGGGAAATCTACCGGAATTCACCCCTCCACTTT.

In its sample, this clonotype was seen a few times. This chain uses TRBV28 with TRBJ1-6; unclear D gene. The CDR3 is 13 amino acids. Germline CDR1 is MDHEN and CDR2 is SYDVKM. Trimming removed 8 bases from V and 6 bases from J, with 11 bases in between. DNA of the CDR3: TGTGCCAGCGGTTCCGACGGTAATTCACCCCTCCACTTT. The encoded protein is CASGSDGNSPLHF.